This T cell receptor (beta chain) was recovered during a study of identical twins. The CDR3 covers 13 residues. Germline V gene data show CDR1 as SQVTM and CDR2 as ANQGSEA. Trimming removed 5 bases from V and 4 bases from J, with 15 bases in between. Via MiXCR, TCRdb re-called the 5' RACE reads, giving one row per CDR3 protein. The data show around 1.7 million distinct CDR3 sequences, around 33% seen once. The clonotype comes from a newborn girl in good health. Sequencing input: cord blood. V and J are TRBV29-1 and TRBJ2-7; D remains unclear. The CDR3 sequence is CSVQGRFLYEQYF. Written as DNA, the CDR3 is TGCAGCGTTCAAGGACGCTTTCTTTACGAGCAGTACTTC.